These T cell receptor beta chains were read from a single sample in a study of robustness of blood B and T cell sequencing. A single record per CDR3 protein comes from TCRdb applying MiXCR to the PCR reads. The table includes 1,400 to 1,500 distinct CDR3 sequences, approximately 68% detected once. The material sequenced was peripheral blood. Receptors were obtained from a human donor in good health. The CDR3 runs from the conserved cysteine through the conserved F or W. Some rows have no size entry. The others give once, few or many, or a class for an expanded clone.

V gene	clone size	J gene	CDR3 protein
TRBV4-1	NA	TRBJ2-1	CASSQDPQGGISYNEQFF
TRBV5-6	NA	TRBJ2-7	CASSLYGGNKDEQYF
TRBV20-1	NA	TRBJ2-5	CSARLNSGSEGGQYF
TRBV5-6	few	TRBJ1-1	CASSLAGSSNTEAFF
TRBV10-3	NA	TRBJ1-3	CAISGTGAISGNTIYF
TRBV3-1	few	TRBJ1-1	CASSPGRGRETEAFF
TRBV15	NA	TRBJ2-3	CATSRDPPSSTDTQYF
TRBV29-1	few	TRBJ2-4	CSVTGVGSKNIQYF
TRBV7-9	NA	TRBJ2-7	CASSQPGVRAYEQYF
TRBV18	NA	TRBJ1-4	CASSPGLTNEKLFF
TRBV7-7	few	TRBJ1-1	CASSEDLNTEAFF
TRBV20-1	NA	TRBJ2-2	CSASSGGANTGELFF
TRBV7-9	NA	TRBJ1-3	CASSRRGGGNTIYF
TRBV6-5	NA	TRBJ1-5	CASSYSPDYSNQPQHF
TRBV29-1	NA	TRBJ2-7	CSVAANSYEQYF
TRBV6-1	NA	TRBJ1-4	CASSTTGADEKLFF
TRBV15	large	TRBJ1-2	CATSRGLTANYGYTF
TRBV5-1	few	TRBJ2-3	CASSLGPDRITDTQYF
TRBV9	few	TRBJ2-7	CASSTIAGGPSYEQYF
TRBV30	NA	TRBJ1-2	CAFPSGGDLYGYTF
TRBV20-1	once	TRBJ2-7	CSASLGLDYEQYF
TRBV5-6	NA	TRBJ2-7	CASSLNVYEQYF
TRBV5-1	NA	TRBJ2-6	CASSLDGTAGANVLTF
TRBV24-1	once	TRBJ1-5	CATSPGGRGQPQHF
TRBV5-4	large	TRBJ2-4	CASSSGTGERLAKNIQYF
TRBV19	few	TRBJ2-3	CASSIVGDTDTQYF
TRBV19	NA	TRBJ2-3	CASSIAHWDTQYF
TRBV12-2	NA	TRBJ1-1	CASRLVGVTCTEAFF
TRBV5-1	once	TRBJ2-4	CASSLASGMRENIQYF
TRBV2	NA	TRBJ2-1	CASSEERGSNEQFF
TRBV5-1	NA	TRBJ2-7	CASSLDGYYEQYF
TRBV12-5	NA	TRBJ2-7	CASGQSYEQYF
TRBV5-1	NA	TRBJ2-7	CASSLAGPRGTGSYEQYF
TRBV29-1	few	TRBJ1-2	CSVDPGWGYGYTF
TRBV6-1	NA	TRBJ1-2	CASSEGGNNYGYTF
TRBV20-1	NA	TRBJ2-1	CSASVLATTYNEQFF
TRBV15	NA	TRBJ2-3	CATGEGTGRTDTQYF
TRBV12-3/TRBV12-4	NA	TRBJ1-5	CASSSFPGQTTFNQPQHF
TRBV7-6	NA	TRBJ1-2	CASSLSGGLPGYTF
TRBV19	NA	TRBJ2-3	CASRGGFTDTQYF
TRBV5-1	NA	TRBJ2-1	CASSLIEDQLFF
TRBV10-3	NA	TRBJ1-4	CAISESVEKLFF